This TCR beta chain was sequenced during a study of control samples from healthy donors and cancer patients. Looked up from germline, CDR1 is KGHDR and CDR2 is SFDVKD. This CDR3 is built from 16 residues. TCRdb's table, derived via immunoSEQ multiplex PCR, lists solely in-frame clones and lacks some. The repertoire includes about 90,000 clones, less than 95% of them detected once, and under 4% sits in the top ten. A note on this clone: Sequence at one end of the junction differs from germline and may be a read error.

The chain has TRBV24-1 and TRBJ2-7, with a weak D call TRBD2 (5 bases). Sequences were obtained from blood. The clonotype was recovered from a woman aged 18-29 years in good health. The CDR3 DNA sequence: TGTGCCATCAGTTTGGTACCGGGGATCAAATCCTACGAGCAGTACTTC. Protein product: CAISLVPGIKSYEQYF.